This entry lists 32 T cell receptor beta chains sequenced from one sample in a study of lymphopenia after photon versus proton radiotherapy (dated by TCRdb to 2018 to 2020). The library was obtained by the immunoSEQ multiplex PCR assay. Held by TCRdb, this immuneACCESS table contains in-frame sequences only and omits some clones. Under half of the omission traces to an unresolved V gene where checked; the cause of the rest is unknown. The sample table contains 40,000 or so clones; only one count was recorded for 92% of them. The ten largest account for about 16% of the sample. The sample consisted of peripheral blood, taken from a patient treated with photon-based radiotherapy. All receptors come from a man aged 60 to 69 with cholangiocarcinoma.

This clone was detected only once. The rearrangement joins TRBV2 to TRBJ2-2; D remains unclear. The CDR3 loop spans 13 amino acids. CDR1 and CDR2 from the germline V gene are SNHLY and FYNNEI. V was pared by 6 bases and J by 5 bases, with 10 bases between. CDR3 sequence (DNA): TGTGCCAGCAGCTATTCCGGGACCGGGGAGCTGTTTTTT. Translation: CASSYSGTGELFF.

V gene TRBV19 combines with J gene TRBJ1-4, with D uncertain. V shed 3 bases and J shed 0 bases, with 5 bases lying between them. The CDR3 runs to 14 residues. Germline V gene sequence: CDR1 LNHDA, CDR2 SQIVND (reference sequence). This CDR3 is CASSMGATNEKLFF. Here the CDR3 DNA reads TGTGCCAGTAGTATGGGAGCAACTAATGAAAAACTGTTTTTT.

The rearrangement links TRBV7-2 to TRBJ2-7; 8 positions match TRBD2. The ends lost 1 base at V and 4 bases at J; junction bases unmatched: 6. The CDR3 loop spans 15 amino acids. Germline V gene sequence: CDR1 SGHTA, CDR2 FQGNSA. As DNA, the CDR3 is TGTGCCAGCAGCTTAGTGGTTAGCGGGAAGTACGAGCAGTACTTC. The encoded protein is CASSLVVSGKYEQYF. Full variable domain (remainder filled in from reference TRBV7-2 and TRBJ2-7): GAGVSQSPSNKVTEKGKDVELRCDPISGHTALYWYRQSLGQGLEFLIYFQGNSAPDKSGLPSDRFSAERTGGSVSTLTIQRTQQEDSAVYLCASSLVVSGKYEQYFGPGTRLTVT.

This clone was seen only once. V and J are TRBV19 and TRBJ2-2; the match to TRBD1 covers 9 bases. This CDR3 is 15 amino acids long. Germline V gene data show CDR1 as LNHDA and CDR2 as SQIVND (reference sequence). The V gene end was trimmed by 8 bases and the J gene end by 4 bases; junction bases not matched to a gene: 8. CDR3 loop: CASRRTGDPTGELFF. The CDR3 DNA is TGTGCCAGTCGGAGGACAGGGGACCCCACCGGGGAGCTGTTTTTT.

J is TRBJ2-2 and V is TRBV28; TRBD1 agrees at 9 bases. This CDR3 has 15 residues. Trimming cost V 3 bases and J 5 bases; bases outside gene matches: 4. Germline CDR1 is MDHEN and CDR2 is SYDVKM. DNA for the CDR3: TGTGCCAGCAGTTTGGGGGACAGGGATACCGGGGAGCTGTTTTTT. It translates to CASSLGDRDTGELFF.

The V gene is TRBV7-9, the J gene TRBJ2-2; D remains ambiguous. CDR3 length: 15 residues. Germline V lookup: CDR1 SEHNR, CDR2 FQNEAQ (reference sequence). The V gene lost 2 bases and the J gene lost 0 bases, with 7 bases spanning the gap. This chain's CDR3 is CASSLRAPNTGELFF. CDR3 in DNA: TGTGCCAGCAGCTTAAGGGCGCCGAACACCGGGGAGCTGTTTTTT.

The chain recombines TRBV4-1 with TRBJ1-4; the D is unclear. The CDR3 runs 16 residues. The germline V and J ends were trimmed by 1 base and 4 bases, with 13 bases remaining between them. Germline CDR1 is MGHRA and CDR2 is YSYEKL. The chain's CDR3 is CASSQGDLTVNEKLFF. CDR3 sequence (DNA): TGCGCCAGCAGCCAAGGTGACCTAACCGTTAATGAAAAACTGTTTTTT.

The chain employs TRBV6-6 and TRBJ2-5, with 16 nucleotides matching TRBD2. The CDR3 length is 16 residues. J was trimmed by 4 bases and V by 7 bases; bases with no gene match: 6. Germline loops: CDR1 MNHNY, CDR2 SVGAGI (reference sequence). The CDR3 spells CASMGLAGGHGETQYF. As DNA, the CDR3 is TGTGCCAGCATGGGACTAGCGGGAGGGCATGGAGAGACCCAGTACTTC.

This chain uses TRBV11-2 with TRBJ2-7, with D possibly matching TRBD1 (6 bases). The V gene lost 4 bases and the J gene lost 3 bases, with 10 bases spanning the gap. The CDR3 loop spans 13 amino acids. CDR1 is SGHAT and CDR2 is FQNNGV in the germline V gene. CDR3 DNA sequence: TGTGCCAGCAGCTCATGGGACAACTACGAGCAGTACTTC. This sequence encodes CASSSWDNYEQYF.

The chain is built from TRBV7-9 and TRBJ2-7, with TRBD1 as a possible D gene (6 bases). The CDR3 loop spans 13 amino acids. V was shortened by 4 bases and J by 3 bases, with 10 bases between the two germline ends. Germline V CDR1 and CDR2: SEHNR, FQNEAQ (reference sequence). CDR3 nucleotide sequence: TGTGCCAGCAGCTCAGGACAGTTCTACGAGCAGTACTTC. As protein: CASSSGQFYEQYF.

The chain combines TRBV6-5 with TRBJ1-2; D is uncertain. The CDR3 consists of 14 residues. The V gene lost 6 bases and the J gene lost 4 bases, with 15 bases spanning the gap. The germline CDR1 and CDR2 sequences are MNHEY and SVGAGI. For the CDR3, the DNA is TGTGCCAGCAGAGGTTCAGCCGCTTTCTATGGCTACACCTTC. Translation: CASRGSAAFYGYTF.

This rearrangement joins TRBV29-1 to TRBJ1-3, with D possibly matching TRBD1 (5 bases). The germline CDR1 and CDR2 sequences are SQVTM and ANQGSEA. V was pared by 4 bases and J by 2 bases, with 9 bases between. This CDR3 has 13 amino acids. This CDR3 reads CSVVGTPGNTIYF. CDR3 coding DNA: TGCAGCGTTGTAGGGACCCCTGGAAACACCATATATTTT.

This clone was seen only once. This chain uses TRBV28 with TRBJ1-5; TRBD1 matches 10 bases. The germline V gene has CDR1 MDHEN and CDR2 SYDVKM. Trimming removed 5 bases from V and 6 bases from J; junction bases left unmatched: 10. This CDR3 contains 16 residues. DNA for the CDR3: TGTGCCAGCAGTCAAGGGACAGGGGCTTCAGGTCAGCCCCAGCATTTT. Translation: CASSQGTGASGQPQHF.

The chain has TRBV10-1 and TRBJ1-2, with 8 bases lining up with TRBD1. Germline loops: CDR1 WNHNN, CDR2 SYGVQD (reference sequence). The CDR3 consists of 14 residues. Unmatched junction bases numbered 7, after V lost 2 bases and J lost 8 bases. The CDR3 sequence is CASSEDGQGGGYTF. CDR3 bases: TGCGCCAGCAGTGAGGACGGACAGGGAGGGGGCTACACCTTC.

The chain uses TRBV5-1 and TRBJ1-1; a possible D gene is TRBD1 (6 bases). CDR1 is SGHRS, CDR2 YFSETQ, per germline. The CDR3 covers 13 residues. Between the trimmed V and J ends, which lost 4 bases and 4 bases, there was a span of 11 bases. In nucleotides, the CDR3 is TGCGCCAGCAGCATACAGGGAGTCACTGAAGCTTTCTTT. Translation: CASSIQGVTEAFF.

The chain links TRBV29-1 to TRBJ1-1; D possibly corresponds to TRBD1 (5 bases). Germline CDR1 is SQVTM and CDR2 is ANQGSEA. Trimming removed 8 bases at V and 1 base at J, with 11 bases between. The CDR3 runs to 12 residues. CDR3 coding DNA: TGCAGCTCCACTGGGGGGAACACTGAAGCTTTCTTT. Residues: CSSTGGNTEAFF.

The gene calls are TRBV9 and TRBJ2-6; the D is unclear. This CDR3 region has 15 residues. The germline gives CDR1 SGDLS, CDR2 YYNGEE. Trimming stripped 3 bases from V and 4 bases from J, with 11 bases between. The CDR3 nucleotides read TGTGCCAGCAGCGCTCAAGGGCACGGGGCCAACGTCCTGACTTTC. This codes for CASSAQGHGANVLTF.

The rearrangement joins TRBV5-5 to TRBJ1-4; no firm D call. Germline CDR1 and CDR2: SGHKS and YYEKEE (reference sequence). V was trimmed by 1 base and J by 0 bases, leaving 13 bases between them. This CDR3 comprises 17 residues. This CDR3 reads CASSLFIRAATNEKLFF. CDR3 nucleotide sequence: TGTGCCAGCAGCTTGTTTATAAGGGCTGCAACTAATGAAAAACTGTTTTTT.

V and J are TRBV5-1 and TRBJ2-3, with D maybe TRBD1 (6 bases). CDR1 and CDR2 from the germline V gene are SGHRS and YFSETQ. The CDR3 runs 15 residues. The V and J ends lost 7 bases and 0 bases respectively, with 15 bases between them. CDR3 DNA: TGCGCCAGCGGAACCGTCAGGGGCAGCACAGATACGCAGTATTTT. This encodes CASGTVRGSTDTQYF.

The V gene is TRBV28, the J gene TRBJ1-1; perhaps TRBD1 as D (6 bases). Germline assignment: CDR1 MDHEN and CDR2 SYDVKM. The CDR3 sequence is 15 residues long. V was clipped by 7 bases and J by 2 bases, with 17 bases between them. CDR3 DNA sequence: TGTGCCAGCATCCAGGCAGGGGACTCAAACACTGAAGCTTTCTTT. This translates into CASIQAGDSNTEAFF.

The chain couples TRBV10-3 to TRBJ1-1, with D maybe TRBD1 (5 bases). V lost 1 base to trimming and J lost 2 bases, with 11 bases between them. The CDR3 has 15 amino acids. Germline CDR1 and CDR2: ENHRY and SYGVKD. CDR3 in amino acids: CAISEFRGHNTEAFF. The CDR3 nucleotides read TGTGCCATCAGTGAGTTCCGGGGCCATAACACTGAAGCTTTCTTT.

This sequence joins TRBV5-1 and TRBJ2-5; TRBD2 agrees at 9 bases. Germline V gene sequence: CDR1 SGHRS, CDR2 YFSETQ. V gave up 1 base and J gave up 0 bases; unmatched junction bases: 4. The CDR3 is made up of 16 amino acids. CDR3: CASSLMAGGYQETQYF. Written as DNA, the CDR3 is TGCGCCAGCAGCTTGATGGCGGGAGGGTACCAAGAGACCCAGTACTTC.

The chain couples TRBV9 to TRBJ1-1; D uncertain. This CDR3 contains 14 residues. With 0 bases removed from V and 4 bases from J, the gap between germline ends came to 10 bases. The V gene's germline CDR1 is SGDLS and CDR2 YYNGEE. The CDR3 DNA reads TGTGCCAGCAGCGTAGGGCCGGGGAGCACTGAAGCTTTCTTT. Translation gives CASSVGPGSTEAFF.

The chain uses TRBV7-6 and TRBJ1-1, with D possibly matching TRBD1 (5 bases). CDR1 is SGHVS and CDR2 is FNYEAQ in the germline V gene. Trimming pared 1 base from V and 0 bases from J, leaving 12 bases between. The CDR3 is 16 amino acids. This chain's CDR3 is CASSLESGDLNTEAFF. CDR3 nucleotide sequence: TGTGCCAGCAGCTTAGAATCCGGGGACTTGAACACTGAAGCTTTCTTT.

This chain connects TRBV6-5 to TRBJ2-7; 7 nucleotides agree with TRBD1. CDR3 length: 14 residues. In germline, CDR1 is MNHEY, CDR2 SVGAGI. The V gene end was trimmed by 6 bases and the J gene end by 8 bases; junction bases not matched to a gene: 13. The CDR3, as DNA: TGTGCCAGCAGCAAGGGACAGTTGCAGGCGAAGCAGTACTTC. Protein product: CASSKGQLQAKQYF.

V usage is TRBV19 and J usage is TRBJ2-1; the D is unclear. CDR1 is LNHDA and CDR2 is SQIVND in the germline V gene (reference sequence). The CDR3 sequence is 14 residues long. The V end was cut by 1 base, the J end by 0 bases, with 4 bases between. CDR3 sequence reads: CASSIGSSYNEQFF. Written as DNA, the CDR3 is TGTGCCAGTAGTATAGGGAGCTCCTACAATGAGCAGTTCTTC.

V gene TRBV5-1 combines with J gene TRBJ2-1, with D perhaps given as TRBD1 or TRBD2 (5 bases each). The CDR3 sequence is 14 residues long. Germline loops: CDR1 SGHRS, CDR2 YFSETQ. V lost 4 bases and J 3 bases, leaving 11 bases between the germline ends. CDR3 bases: TGCGCCAGCAGCCCCGGGGCGGACTACAATGAGCAGTTCTTC. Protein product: CASSPGADYNEQFF. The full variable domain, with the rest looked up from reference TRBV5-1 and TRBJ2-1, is KAGVTQTPRYLIKTRGQQVTLSCSPISGHRSVSWYQQTPGQGLQFLFEYFSETQRNKGNFPGRFSGRQFSNSRSEMNVSTLELGDSALYLCASSPGADYNEQFFGPGTRLTVL.

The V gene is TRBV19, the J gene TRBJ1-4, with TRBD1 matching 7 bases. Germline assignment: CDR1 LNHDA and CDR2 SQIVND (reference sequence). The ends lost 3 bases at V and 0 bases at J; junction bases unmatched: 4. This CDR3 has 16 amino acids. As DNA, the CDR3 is TGTGCCAGTAGTATCGGACAGGCTTCAACTAATGAAAAACTGTTTTTT. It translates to CASSIGQASTNEKLFF.

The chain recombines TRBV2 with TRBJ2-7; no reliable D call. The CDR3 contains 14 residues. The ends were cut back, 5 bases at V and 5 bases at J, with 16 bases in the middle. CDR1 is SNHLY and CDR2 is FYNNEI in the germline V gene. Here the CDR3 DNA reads TGTGCCAGCAGTACTGGGTTCGCACCGAACGAGCAGTACTTC. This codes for CASSTGFAPNEQYF.

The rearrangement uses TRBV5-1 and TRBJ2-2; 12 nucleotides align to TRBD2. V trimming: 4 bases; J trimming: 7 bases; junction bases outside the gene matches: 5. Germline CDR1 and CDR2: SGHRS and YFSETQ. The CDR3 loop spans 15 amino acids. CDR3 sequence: CASSRTSGTDGELFF. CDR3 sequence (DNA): TGCGCCAGCAGCAGGACTAGCGGGACGGACGGGGAGCTGTTTTTT.

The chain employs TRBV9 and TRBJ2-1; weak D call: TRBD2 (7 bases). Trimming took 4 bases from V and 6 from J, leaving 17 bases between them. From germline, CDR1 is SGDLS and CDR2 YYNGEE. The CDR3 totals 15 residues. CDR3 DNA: TGTGCCAGCAGCCTAGCTGGGGGGGCTGGCAATGAGCAGTTCTTC. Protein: CASSLAGGAGNEQFF.

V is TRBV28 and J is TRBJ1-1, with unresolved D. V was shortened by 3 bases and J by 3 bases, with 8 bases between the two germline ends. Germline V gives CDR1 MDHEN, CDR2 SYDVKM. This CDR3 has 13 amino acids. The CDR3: CASSFEGYTEAFF. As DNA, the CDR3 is TGTGCCAGCAGTTTCGAGGGTTACACTGAAGCTTTCTTT.